These 22 T cell receptor beta chains came from one sample sequenced in a study of cytomegalovirus exposure and HLA in healthy donors. PCR employed 60 Vbeta and 13 Jbeta primers. Repertoires were generated with immunoSEQ multiplex PCR, while TCRdb's copy carries only in-frame clones and drops some. The sample includes 150,000 or so clones, 80% to 85% seen only once; the top ten take approximately 1.9%. Sample: PBMCs. Receptors were obtained from a man younger than 30 in good health and CMV-seronegative.

J is TRBJ2-2 and V is TRBV9; D gene ambiguous. Germline V gene lookup returns CDR1 SGDLS and CDR2 YYNGEE. Trimming stripped 0 bases from V and 5 bases from J, with 8 bases between. This CDR3 region has 14 residues. The CDR3 sequence is CASSVGPETGELFF. In DNA form, the CDR3 reads TGTGCCAGCAGCGTAGGTCCCGAGACCGGGGAGCTGTTTTTT.

The chain combines TRBV28 with TRBJ1-5, with D possibly matching TRBD1 (5 bases). Trimming took off 5 bases at V and 6 bases at J, with 14 bases between the two ends. CDR1 is MDHEN and CDR2 is SYDVKM in the germline V gene. CDR3 size: 14 residues. The CDR3 DNA sequence: TGTGCCAGCAGTCAGGGCCACGGTACTCAGCCCCAGCATTTT. Residues: CASSQGHGTQPQHF.

The chain joins TRBV5-6 to TRBJ2-2; perhaps TRBD2 as D (5 bases). Trimming took off 0 bases at V and 4 bases at J, with 7 bases between the two ends. CDR3 size: 14 residues. Per the germline V gene, CDR1 is SGHDT and CDR2 is YYEEEE. The CDR3 sequence: CASSLGGGTGELFF. DNA of the CDR3: TGTGCCAGCAGCTTGGGCGGAGGCACCGGGGAGCTGTTTTTT.

The chain combines TRBV5-1 with TRBJ1-2; 8 bases are shared with TRBD1. In germline, CDR1 is SGHRS, CDR2 YFSETQ. J was trimmed by 2 bases and V by 3 bases; bases with no gene match: 3. This CDR3 is built from 14 residues. The CDR3 DNA reads TGCGCCAGCAGCTGGGGACAGGCAAACTATGGCTACACCTTC. It encodes CASSWGQANYGYTF.

The chain has TRBV18 and TRBJ1-4; 8 bases align to TRBD1. The CDR3 length is 14 residues. Germline trimming cut 4 bases from V and 8 bases from J; bases unmatched to any gene: 6. The germline CDR1 and CDR2 sequences are KGHSH and LQKENI. CDR3 nucleotide sequence: TGTGCCAGCTCACTCCGACAGGGGAACGAAAAACTGTTTTTT. Encoded protein: CASSLRQGNEKLFF.

The rearrangement uses TRBV28 and TRBJ1-2, with 9 positions matching TRBD1. J gave up 4 bases and V 6 bases, and 6 bases lay outside the gene matches. Germline V lookup: CDR1 MDHEN, CDR2 SYDVKM. The CDR3 spans 14 residues. CDR3 nucleotides: TGTGCCAGCAGAGACAGGGGGAATGTCTATGGCTACACCTTC. It yields the protein CASRDRGNVYGYTF.

The rearrangement joins TRBV11-3 to TRBJ2-1; TRBD2 matches 8 bases. The CDR3 totals 12 residues. The trim removed 8 bases at V and 5 bases at J, leaving 2 bases unmatched. Germline CDR1 reads SGHNT; CDR2 reads YENEEA. The CDR3 bases are TGTGCCAGCGCGGGGGGAAACAATGAGCAGTTCTTC. This codes for CASAGGNNEQFF.

This clone was found once. V gene TRBV10-3 combines with J gene TRBJ1-1, with a tentative D call TRBD1 (6 bases). This CDR3 is built from 15 residues. V lost 2 bases, J lost 3 bases, and 13 bases lay in between. Per germline, CDR1 ENHRY and CDR2 SYGVKD. The CDR3 bases are TGTGCCATCAGTGAGGGCGACAGGAGTGACACTGAAGCTTTCTTT. Translated, it gives CAISEGDRSDTEAFF.

V usage is TRBV7-8 and J usage is TRBJ2-7, with 10 bases that match TRBD1. The V segment lost 1 base and the J segment 0 bases; nucleotides outside the gene matches: 6. Germline-derived CDR1 and CDR2 are SGHVS and FQNEAQ. The length of the CDR3 is 17 residues. The CDR3 coding sequence is TGTGCCAGCAGCTTAGTGTCGGGACAGGGGTCCTCCTACGAGCAGTACTTC. This sequence encodes CASSLVSGQGSSYEQYF.

This chain joins TRBV7-9 and TRBJ2-7, with D possibly TRBD2 on 6 matching bases. In germline, CDR1 is SEHNR, CDR2 FQNEAQ (reference sequence). The germline V and J ends were trimmed by 0 bases and 2 bases, with 8 bases remaining between them. This CDR3 contains 14 residues. The CDR3 here is CASSLAGGTYEQYF. The CDR3, as DNA: TGTGCCAGCAGCTTAGCGGGGGGAACCTACGAGCAGTACTTC.

The rearrangement uses TRBV7-8 and TRBJ2-7; TRBD1 might be the D (5 bases). The CDR3 is made up of 12 amino acids. V was trimmed by 5 bases and J by 4 bases, leaving 9 bases between them. Germline CDR1 reads SGHVS; CDR2 reads FQNEAQ. The CDR3 sequence: CASSQKGYEQYF. The CDR3 DNA reads as TGTGCCAGCAGCCAAAAGGGGTACGAGCAGTACTTC.

Remarks on this clone: The junction differs from germline at one of its ends, possibly a read error. The V and J genes are TRBV7-9 and TRBJ2-7; D gene unclear. This CDR3 has 11 residues. From germline, CDR1 is SEHNR and CDR2 FQNEAQ (reference sequence). For the CDR3, the DNA is TGTTCCAGCAGCTTAACATACGAGCAGTACTTC. It yields the protein CSSSLTYEQYF.

Only a few counts were recorded for this clone. J is TRBJ1-1 and V is TRBV23-1; tentatively, D is TRBD1 (6 bases). TRBV23-1 is annotated as an ORF whose role is uncertain. The CDR3 is made up of 19 amino acids. With 4 bases removed from V and 1 base from J, the gap between germline ends came to 25 bases. CDR3: CASSLRKGRGGSANTEAFF. DNA of the CDR3: TGCGCCAGCAGTCTCCGTAAAGGGAGGGGGGGGTCGGCGAACACTGAAGCTTTCTTT.

The chain uses TRBV4-3 and TRBJ2-1, with a tentative D call TRBD2 (5 bases). V gave up 4 bases and J gave up 8 bases, with 24 bases separating them. The CDR3 is 17 residues long. Germline CDR1 LGHNA, CDR2 YSLEER. The DNA of the CDR3 is TGCGCCAGCAGCCCTTCAACGGGGTCGCGGGTGGTGGATGAGCAGTTCTTC. Amino acid sequence: CASSPSTGSRVVDEQFF.

The CDR3 DNA reads as TGCGCCAGCAGCCTGGAGGGGAGGGACACTGAAGCTTTCTTT. It specifies CASSLEGRDTEAFF. The V and J genes are TRBV5-1 and TRBJ1-1; D possibly corresponds to TRBD1 (5 bases). Germline V gene data show CDR1 as SGHRS and CDR2 as YFSETQ. Trimming left V 4 bases short and J 3 bases short, with 13 bases between. CDR3 size: 14 residues.

This chain joins TRBV5-1 and TRBJ2-4; D is undetermined. The germline CDR1 and CDR2 sequences are SGHRS and YFSETQ. Trimming cost V 1 base and J 9 bases, with 14 bases left between them. The length of the CDR3 is 14 residues. This CDR3 reads CASSLLQSSGIQYF. The CDR3 nucleotides read TGCGCCAGCAGCTTGCTTCAGTCATCGGGCATTCAGTACTTC.

V is TRBV6-5 and J is TRBJ2-1; D possibly corresponds to TRBD1 (5 bases). Germline loops: CDR1 MNHEY, CDR2 SVGAGI. There are 13 residues in the CDR3. Trimming stripped 6 bases from V and 4 bases from J, with 10 bases between. The DNA for the CDR3 is TGTGCCAGCAGCACGGACAAGTACAATGAGCAGTTCTTC. This translates into CASSTDKYNEQFF.

The sample holds a few counts of this clone. The CDR3 loop reads CAWRSRVGQPQHF. The CDR3 DNA reads TGTGCCTGGAGGTCCAGGGTAGGGCAGCCCCAGCATTTT. This chain uses TRBV30 with TRBJ1-5; the D gene is possibly TRBD1 (5 bases). The CDR3 covers 13 residues. The ends were cut back, 3 bases at V and 7 bases at J, with 13 bases in the middle. The germline CDR1 and CDR2 sequences are GTSNPN and SVGIG (reference sequence).

This clone occurred once. This chain uses TRBV30 with TRBJ2-5; D is unclear. Germline CDR1 GTSNPN, CDR2 SVGIG (reference sequence). This CDR3 region has 12 residues. Trimming removed 0 bases from V and 5 bases from J, with 7 bases in between. CDR3 loop: CAWSVRRETQYF. In DNA, the CDR3 is TGTGCCTGGAGTGTACGCCGGGAGACCCAGTACTTC.

The V gene is TRBV10-2, the J gene TRBJ1-3, with 10 bases fitting TRBD1. V lost 4 bases and J lost 0; bases outside the gene matches: 6. CDR1 and CDR2 (germline): WSHSY, SAAADI. CDR3 size: 17 residues. The CDR3 is CASSGDRGSASGNTIYF. DNA for the CDR3: TGCGCCAGCAGTGGGGACAGGGGTTCCGCCTCTGGAAACACCATATATTTT.

The V and J genes are TRBV28 and TRBJ2-5; TRBD1 agrees at 7 bases. The J segment lost 3 bases and the V segment lost 2 bases, leaving 0 bases of the junction unmatched. Germline assignment: CDR1 MDHEN and CDR2 SYDVKM. The CDR3 length is 13 residues. The DNA of the CDR3 is TGTGCCAGCAGTTTACAGGGGGAAGAGACCCAGTACTTC. It codes for CASSLQGEETQYF. Supplemented by reference TRBV28 and TRBJ2-5, the full variable domain reads DVKVTQSSRYLVKRTGEKVFLECVQDMDHENMFWYRQDPGLGLRLIYFSYDVKMKEKGDIPEGYSVSREKKERFSLILESASTNQTSMYLCASSLQGEETQYFGPGTRLLVL.

To note about this clone: An end of the junction differs from the germline gene, which may be a read error. This chain connects TRBV7-9 to TRBJ2-5, with 7 bases aligning to TRBD1. The length of the CDR3 is 16 residues. In germline, CDR1 is SEHNR, CDR2 FQNEAQ (reference sequence). This chain's CDR3 is CSSSSIGTAYQETQYF. The CDR3 DNA reads as TGTTCCAGCAGCTCAATAGGGACAGCCTACCAAGAGACCCAGTACTTC.